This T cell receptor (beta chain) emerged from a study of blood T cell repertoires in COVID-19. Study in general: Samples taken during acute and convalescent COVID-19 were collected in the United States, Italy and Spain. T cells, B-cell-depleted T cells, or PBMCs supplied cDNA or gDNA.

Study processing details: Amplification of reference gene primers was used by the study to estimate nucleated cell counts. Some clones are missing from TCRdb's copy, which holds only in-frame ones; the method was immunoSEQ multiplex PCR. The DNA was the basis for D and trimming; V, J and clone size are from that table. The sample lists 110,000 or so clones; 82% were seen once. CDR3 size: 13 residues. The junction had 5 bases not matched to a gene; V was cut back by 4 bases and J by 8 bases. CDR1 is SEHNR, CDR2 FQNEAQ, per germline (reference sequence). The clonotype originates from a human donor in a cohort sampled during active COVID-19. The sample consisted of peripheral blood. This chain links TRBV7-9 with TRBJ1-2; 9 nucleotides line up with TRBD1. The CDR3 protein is CASSSGQGTGYTF. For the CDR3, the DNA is TGTGCCAGCAGCTCCGGACAGGGGACGGGCTACACCTTC.